These 32 T cell receptor beta chains were sequenced from one sample in a study of blood T cell repertoires in COVID-19. Sequencing was performed with immunoSEQ multiplex PCR; in TCRdb, only in-frame clones are kept and a portion is missing. The sample holds 350,000 to 450,000 clones, 85% to 90% seen once. The specimen sequenced was PBMCs or T cells enriched from blood (not recorded which). The receptors shown here come from a man aged 25 to 40 who had recovered from COVID-19.

V usage is TRBV10-3 and J usage is TRBJ2-5, with TRBD2 matching 9 bases. CDR3 length equals 15 residues. The germline gives CDR1 ENHRY, CDR2 SYGVKD. The J segment lost 5 bases and the V segment lost 4 bases, leaving 8 bases of the junction unmatched. The CDR3 is CAISGVSGSGETQYF. The DNA of the CDR3 is TGTGCCATCAGTGGGGTTAGCGGGAGTGGGGAGACCCAGTACTTC.

The V call is TRBV27, the J call TRBJ1-2; 7 bases fit TRBD1. CDR1 MNHEY and CDR2 SMNVEV come from the germline V gene (reference sequence). Trimming at V came to 6 bases and at J to 4 bases, leaving 17 bases not matched to a gene. The CDR3 is 17 residues long. CDR3 bases: TGTGCCAGCAGACAGAAAGAGGGGGCTTCGTTGGGCTATGGCTACACCTTC. Residues: CASRQKEGASLGYGYTF.

This chain links TRBV30 with TRBJ2-7; 10 bases align to TRBD1. J gave up 3 bases and V 8 bases, and 4 bases lay outside the gene matches. Germline lookup yields CDR1 GTSNPN and CDR2 SVGIG (reference sequence). This CDR3 comprises 12 residues. The CDR3 DNA reads TGTGCCGGGGACAGGGGAGGCTACGAGCAGTACTTC. Encoded protein: CAGDRGGYEQYF.

The chain combines TRBV9 with TRBJ1-2; possibly TRBD1 for D (6 bases). With 7 bases removed from V and 8 bases from J, the gap between germline ends came to 27 bases. In germline, CDR1 is SGDLS, CDR2 YYNGEE. The CDR3 contains 16 residues. Written as DNA, the CDR3 is TGTGCCAGCTCCCTTGGGGGCCCAGAGGTTTTTGGCGGCTACACCTTC. Amino acids: CASSLGGPEVFGGYTF. The complete variable domain, with remaining parts taken from reference TRBV9 and TRBJ1-2, reads DSGVTQTPKHLITATGQRVTLRCSPRSGDLSVYWYQQSLDQGLQFLIQYYNGEERAKGNILERFSAQQFPDLHSELNLSSLELGDSALYFCASSLGGPEVFGGYTFGSGTRLTVV.

The genes are TRBV18 and TRBJ2-1, with D hard to call. Germline CDR1 KGHSH, CDR2 LQKENI. The ends were cut back, 3 bases at V and 1 base at J, with 7 bases in the middle. The CDR3 is 14 residues long. The CDR3 spells CASSPGWSYNEQFF. The CDR3 DNA reads as TGTGCCAGCTCACCGGGCTGGTCCTACAATGAGCAGTTCTTC.

This sequence joins TRBV19 and TRBJ1-2; a weak D match, TRBD1 (5 bases). The germline CDR1 and CDR2 sequences are LNHDA and SQIVND (reference sequence). This CDR3 spans 13 amino acids. Trimming shortened V by 8 bases and J by 7 bases, and 17 bases separated the two germline ends. CDR3 nucleotides: TGTGCCAGTGTAGGGGAGGGGTTCTCTGGCTACACCTTC. Protein product: CASVGEGFSGYTF.

V usage is TRBV2 and J usage is TRBJ2-2; 7 bases fit TRBD1. The CDR3 spans 17 residues. Germline lookup yields CDR1 SNHLY and CDR2 FYNNEI. The V and J ends lost 6 bases and 4 bases, in that order; junction bases with no gene match: 14. CDR3 sequence: CASSPGVGGARTGELFF. As DNA, the CDR3 is TGTGCCAGCAGCCCCGGTGTAGGGGGCGCTCGCACCGGGGAGCTGTTTTTT.

The V and J genes are TRBV10-1 and TRBJ2-1; TRBD2 is a possible D gene (6 bases). The germline V gene encodes CDR1 WNHNN and CDR2 SYGVQD (reference sequence). Deletions cut 0 bases from V and 2 bases from J, with 11 bases between. The CDR3 consists of 16 residues. The CDR3 protein is CASSESSGPPYNEQFF. In DNA, the CDR3 is TGCGCCAGCAGTGAGTCCAGCGGGCCTCCCTACAATGAGCAGTTCTTC.

V gene TRBV10-3 combines with J gene TRBJ2-5; no clear D gene. CDR1 is ENHRY, CDR2 SYGVKD, per germline. The CDR3 runs to 14 residues. V was trimmed by 0 bases and J by 1 base, leaving 6 bases between them. The CDR3 reads CAISESNGQETQYF. CDR3 DNA sequence: TGTGCCATCAGTGAGTCGAACGGCCAAGAGACCCAGTACTTC.

The chain combines TRBV3-1 (or the pseudogene TRBV3-2) with TRBJ2-1; 9 positions agree with TRBD2. After removal of 4 bases from V and 9 bases from J, the junction contained 16 bases not matched to a gene. Germline V lookup: CDR1 LGHDT, CDR2 YNNKEL (reference sequence). The CDR3 has 17 amino acids. The CDR3 here is CASSLAPWAGGGGEQFF. As DNA, the CDR3 is TGTGCCAGCAGCCTCGCCCCCTGGGCGGGAGGGGGAGGTGAGCAGTTCTTC.

The rearrangement uses TRBV5-1 and TRBJ2-3; TRBD1 aligns across 9 bases. The CDR3 is 15 amino acids. Germline V gene sequence: CDR1 SGHRS, CDR2 YFSETQ. The J segment lost 9 bases and the V segment lost 3 bases, leaving 11 bases of the junction unmatched. The CDR3 protein is CASSSLQGAPGTQYF. CDR3 nucleotide sequence: TGCGCCAGCAGCTCCTTACAGGGGGCGCCGGGGACGCAGTATTTT.

V gene TRBV19 combines with J gene TRBJ2-3; possibly TRBD2 for D (5 bases). Germline CDR1 and CDR2: LNHDA and SQIVND (reference sequence). The CDR3 runs to 13 residues. Trimming left V 5 bases short and J 8 bases short, with 14 bases between. CDR3 nucleotides: TGTGCCAGTAGTCCCGGACTTCCCCGTACGCAGTATTTT. Translating it yields CASSPGLPRTQYF.

The rearrangement links TRBV3-1 (or the pseudogene TRBV3-2) to TRBJ2-3; TRBD1 aligns across 11 bases. The CDR3 is 16 residues long. Germline lookup yields CDR1 LGHDT and CDR2 YNNKEL (reference sequence). With 2 bases clipped from V and 7 bases from J, the junction kept 8 bases outside the gene matches. The CDR3 DNA sequence: TGTGCCAGCAGCCAACAGGGACAGGGGGGGAGTAATACGCAGTATTTT. Translation gives CASSQQGQGGSNTQYF.

This chain connects TRBV11-2 to TRBJ1-5; TRBD1 is a possible D gene (5 bases). CDR1 SGHAT and CDR2 FQNNGV come from the germline V gene. This CDR3 comprises 14 residues. The V end lost 4 bases, the J end lost 3 bases, and 10 bases lay between the germline ends. The CDR3 sequence: CASSSGPINQPQHF. As DNA, the CDR3 is TGTGCCAGCAGCTCAGGGCCTATCAATCAGCCCCAGCATTTT.

This clone was picked up one time. The chain employs TRBV28 and TRBJ2-1; 8 bases map to TRBD2. Losses at the gene ends were 6 bases for V and 9 bases for J; bases not matched to a gene: 13. This CDR3 contains 15 residues. The germline gives CDR1 MDHEN, CDR2 SYDVKM. The CDR3 sequence: CASSLAGLGAGEQFF. DNA for the CDR3: TGTGCCAGCAGCCTGGCGGGACTAGGTGCGGGTGAGCAGTTCTTC.

The chain carries TRBV7-2 and TRBJ1-2; D remains unclear. The CDR3 runs to 14 residues. Germline V lookup: CDR1 SGHTA, CDR2 FQGNSA. V lost 3 bases to trimming and J lost 3 bases, with 11 bases between them. The CDR3 DNA sequence: TGTGCCAGCAGCTTCTCCCCTCGGGACTATGGCTACACCTTC. It specifies CASSFSPRDYGYTF.

The V gene is TRBV12-5, the J gene TRBJ1-2, with D unresolved. Trimming stripped 6 bases from V and 7 bases from J, with 9 bases between. The CDR3 totals 11 residues. The germline V gene encodes CDR1 LGHNT and CDR2 FRNRAP. CDR3 nucleotides: TGTGCTAGTGGCCTTGGAGCTGGCTACACCTTC. Amino acids: CASGLGAGYTF.

V is TRBV7-8 and J is TRBJ2-2; unclear D gene. From germline, CDR1 is SGHVS and CDR2 FQNEAQ. The ends were cut back, 1 base at V and 0 bases at J, with 9 bases in the middle. CDR3 size: 16 residues. The CDR3 DNA reads as TGTGCCAGCAGCTTAGGGAGCCCTTCGAACACCGGGGAGCTGTTTTTT. It encodes CASSLGSPSNTGELFF. The variable domain in full, completed from reference TRBV7-8 and TRBJ2-2, reads GAGVSQSPRYKVAKRGQDVALRCDPISGHVSLFWYQQALGQGPEFLTYFQNEAQLDKSGLPSDRFFAERPEGSVSTLKIQRTQQEDSAVYLCASSLGSPSNTGELFFGEGSRLTVL.

The gene calls are TRBV5-1 and TRBJ2-1; a possible D gene is TRBD1 (6 bases). Deletions cut 4 bases from V and 3 bases from J, with 11 bases between. From germline, CDR1 is SGHRS and CDR2 YFSETQ. This CDR3 has 14 amino acids. CDR3 amino acids: CASSLGTLYNEQFF. In nucleotides, the CDR3 is TGCGCCAGCAGCCTCGGGACACTCTACAATGAGCAGTTCTTC.

This chain joins TRBV14 and TRBJ2-1; 7 positions match TRBD2. This CDR3 has 16 amino acids. The V and J ends lost 4 bases and 1 base, in that order; junction bases with no gene match: 7. CDR1 and CDR2 (germline): SGHDN, FVKESK. CDR3 nucleotide sequence: TGTGCCAGCAGCCCTTTATGGGGAGGGTCCTACAATGAGCAGTTCTTC. Translated, it gives CASSPLWGGSYNEQFF.

The genes are TRBV28 and TRBJ2-7; 10 nucleotides align to TRBD1. The CDR3 has 14 residues. Germline CDR1 and CDR2: MDHEN and SYDVKM. Unmatched junction bases numbered 10, after V lost 11 bases and J lost 3 bases. The DNA for the CDR3 is TGTGCCGGCTCTAGGACAGGGGGAGACTACGAGCAGTACTTC. Protein product: CAGSRTGGDYEQYF.

In this sample, this clone turned up once. J is TRBJ1-3 and V is TRBV12-3 or TRBV12-4; TRBD1 might be the D (5 bases). This CDR3 has 13 amino acids. Trimming took off 8 bases at V and 6 bases at J, with 14 bases between the two ends. CDR3: CASRQSWENTIYF. The CDR3 nucleotides read TGTGCCAGCCGACAGAGCTGGGAAAACACCATATATTTT.

The chain couples TRBV27 to TRBJ1-3; 8 bases align to TRBD1. CDR1 MNHEY and CDR2 SMNVEV come from the germline V gene (reference sequence). V lost 11 bases, J lost 7 bases, and 7 bases stayed unmatched. CDR3 length: 12 amino acids. CDR3 in amino acids: CAFLDRGNTIYF. As DNA, the CDR3 is TGTGCCTTCCTCGACAGGGGCAACACCATATATTTT.

The V and J genes are TRBV3-1 (or the pseudogene TRBV3-2) and TRBJ2-1; 11 bases line up with TRBD1. Germline V gives CDR1 LGHDT, CDR2 YNNKEL (reference sequence). The length of the CDR3 is 15 residues. Losses at the gene ends were 3 bases for V and 7 bases for J; bases not matched to a gene: 5. CDR3 nucleotides: TGTGCCAGCAGCCACTTAGGACAGGGGGCGAATGAGCAGTTCTTC. This translates into CASSHLGQGANEQFF.

The V call is TRBV6-7, the J call TRBJ1-6; no clear D gene. TRBV6-7 is an open reading frame whose function is uncertain. V lost 5 bases and J lost 8, with 16 bases in between. The CDR3 runs to 15 residues. The CDR3 spells CASSHPRRRDSPLHF. For the CDR3, the DNA is TGTGCCAGCAGTCATCCGAGGAGGAGGGATTCACCCCTCCACTTT.

This chain joins TRBV28 and TRBJ1-2, with TRBD1 identical over 7 bases. CDR1 is MDHEN and CDR2 is SYDVKM in the germline V gene. The V and J ends lost 5 bases and 3 bases, in that order; junction bases with no gene match: 9. The CDR3 spans 15 residues. The CDR3 loop is CASSTLGGAHYGYTF. Written as DNA, the CDR3 is TGTGCCAGCAGTACCCTAGGGGGCGCTCACTATGGCTACACCTTC.

This chain joins TRBV2 and TRBJ2-1; possible D gene TRBD2, 5 bases. V was pared by 7 bases and J by 7 bases, with 20 bases between. The CDR3 totals 15 residues. CDR1 SNHLY and CDR2 FYNNEI come from the germline V gene. This chain's CDR3 is CASTDSPILGNEQFF. The CDR3 region has the DNA TGTGCCAGCACGGACTCGCCCATTTTGGGGAATGAGCAGTTCTTC. The full variable domain, with the rest looked up from reference TRBV2 and TRBJ2-1, is EPEVTQTPSHQVTQMGQEVILRCVPISNHLYFYWYRQILGQKVEFLVSFYNNEISEKSEIFDDQFSVERPDGSNFTLKIRSTKLEDSAMYFCASTDSPILGNEQFFGPGTRLTVL.

This clone was found once. For the CDR3, the DNA is TGTGCCATCAGTAAAATCCAGGGGGCGGCTAATGAAAAACTGTTTTTT. It yields the protein CAISKIQGAANEKLFF. The V gene is TRBV10-3, the J gene TRBJ1-4; 8 bases align to TRBD1. CDR1 is ENHRY and CDR2 is SYGVKD in the germline V gene. This CDR3 has 16 amino acids. Losses at the gene ends were 5 bases for V and 3 bases for J; bases not matched to a gene: 8.

The chain carries TRBV6-5 and TRBJ1-2; possible D gene TRBD1, 6 bases. Germline CDR1 and CDR2: MNHEY and SVGAGI. V was shortened by 6 bases and J by 7 bases, with 15 bases between the two germline ends. The length of the CDR3 is 13 residues. This chain's CDR3 is CASRTGGHGGYTF. CDR3 DNA sequence: TGTGCCAGCAGAACCGGGGGGCACGGTGGCTACACCTTC.

The genes are TRBV3-1 (or the pseudogene TRBV3-2) and TRBJ1-3; no definite D call. CDR3 length: 18 residues. The germline gives CDR1 LGHDT, CDR2 YNNKEL (reference sequence). V was cut by 4 bases and J by 0 bases, with 19 bases left in between. The CDR3 is CASSPGLVLALSGNTIYF. In DNA form, the CDR3 reads TGTGCCAGCAGCCCAGGACTTGTACTAGCGCTCTCTGGAAACACCATATATTTT.

This chain uses TRBV28 with TRBJ1-4, with a tentative D call TRBD1 (6 bases). Trimming took off 5 bases at V and 7 bases at J, with 14 bases between the two ends. CDR1 and CDR2 (germline): MDHEN, SYDVKM. CDR3 length: 14 amino acids. DNA of the CDR3: TGTGCCAGCAGTAAACAGGGCGGGTCTGAAAAACTGTTTTTT. Protein sequence: CASSKQGGSEKLFF. The complete variable domain, with remaining parts taken from reference TRBV28 and TRBJ1-4, reads DVKVTQSSRYLVKRTGEKVFLECVQDMDHENMFWYRQDPGLGLRLIYFSYDVKMKEKGDIPEGYSVSREKKERFSLILESASTNQTSMYLCASSKQGGSEKLFFGSGTQLSVL.

The chain is built from TRBV11-2 and TRBJ2-5; the match to TRBD2 covers 13 bases. CDR1 is SGHAT, CDR2 FQNNGV, per germline. The CDR3 spans 17 residues. The ends lost 5 bases at V and 5 bases at J; junction bases unmatched: 11. Here the CDR3 DNA reads TGTGCCAGCAGCACAACTAGCGGGAGGGCCTTGGGGGAGACCCAGTACTTC. It is translated as CASSTTSGRALGETQYF.